The entry that follows covers one T cell receptor beta chain sequence. Its antigen is undetermined. The sample originates from a study of T cells in localized non-small cell lung cancer. The CDR3 contains 16 residues. V lost 3 bases and J lost 7; bases outside the gene matches: 7. Looked up from germline, CDR1 is MGHRA and CDR2 is YSYEKL. Method: immunoSEQ multiplex PCR; TCRdb's copy keeps in-frame clones and lacks some. The profile shows fewer than 20,000 clones, around 83% of them singletons. Study results and limitations: Heterogeneity is still possible, as just one tumor region was sequenced. Median detection of top 100 tumor clones in adjacent lung was roughly 61 clones. Exceeding tumor, uninvolved adjacent lung had the highest T cell clonality. The study linked higher blood T cell density to longer overall survival.

This sample comprised peripheral blood, obtained before any cancer treatment. This chain connects TRBV4-1 to TRBJ1-6, with 9 nucleotides matching TRBD1. The clonotype comes from a male donor aged 60 or over with stage III lung adenocarcinoma. The CDR3 nucleotides read TGCGCCAGCAGCCAGGACAGGGGAAAGGGGAATTCACCCCTCCACTTT. Its protein product is CASSQDRGKGNSPLHF.